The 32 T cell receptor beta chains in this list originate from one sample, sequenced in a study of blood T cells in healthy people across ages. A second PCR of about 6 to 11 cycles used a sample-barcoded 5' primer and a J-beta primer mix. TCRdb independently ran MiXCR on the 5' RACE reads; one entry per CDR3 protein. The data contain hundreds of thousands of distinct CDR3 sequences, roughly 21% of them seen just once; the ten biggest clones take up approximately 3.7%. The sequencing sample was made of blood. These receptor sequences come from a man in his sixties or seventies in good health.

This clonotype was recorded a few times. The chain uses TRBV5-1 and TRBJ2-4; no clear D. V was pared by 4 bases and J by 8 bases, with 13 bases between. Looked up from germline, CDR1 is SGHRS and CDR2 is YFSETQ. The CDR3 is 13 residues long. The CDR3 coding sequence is TGCGCCAGCAGCGACGGGTCTGAGGACATTCAGTACTTC. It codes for CASSDGSEDIQYF.

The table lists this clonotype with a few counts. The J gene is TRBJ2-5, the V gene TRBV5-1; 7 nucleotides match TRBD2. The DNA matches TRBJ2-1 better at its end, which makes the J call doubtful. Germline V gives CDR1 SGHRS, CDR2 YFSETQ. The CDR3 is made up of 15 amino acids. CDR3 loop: CASSLKAGPYNEQFF. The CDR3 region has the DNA TGCGCCAGCAGCTTGAAAGCGGGACCCTACAATGAGCAGTTCTTC.

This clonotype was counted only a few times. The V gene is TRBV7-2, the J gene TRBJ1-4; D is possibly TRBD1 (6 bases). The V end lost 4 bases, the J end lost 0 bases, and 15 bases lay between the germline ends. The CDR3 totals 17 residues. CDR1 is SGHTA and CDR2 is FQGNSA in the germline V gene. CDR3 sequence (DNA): TGTGCCAGCAGCTCCCTGGGACAACCTGCAACTAATGAAAAACTGTTTTTT. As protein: CASSSLGQPATNEKLFF. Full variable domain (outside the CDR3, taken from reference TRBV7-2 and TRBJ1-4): GAGVSQSPSNKVTEKGKDVELRCDPISGHTALYWYRQSLGQGLEFLIYFQGNSAPDKSGLPSDRFSAERTGGSVSTLTIQRTQQEDSAVYLCASSSLGQPATNEKLFFGSGTQLSVL.

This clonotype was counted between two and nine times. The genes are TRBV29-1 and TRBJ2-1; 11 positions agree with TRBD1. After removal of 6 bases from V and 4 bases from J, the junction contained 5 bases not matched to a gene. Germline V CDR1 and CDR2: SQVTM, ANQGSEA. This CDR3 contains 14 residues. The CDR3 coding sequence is TGCAGCGTGGATGGGACAGGGGGGTACAATGAGCAGTTCTTC. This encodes CSVDGTGGYNEQFF.

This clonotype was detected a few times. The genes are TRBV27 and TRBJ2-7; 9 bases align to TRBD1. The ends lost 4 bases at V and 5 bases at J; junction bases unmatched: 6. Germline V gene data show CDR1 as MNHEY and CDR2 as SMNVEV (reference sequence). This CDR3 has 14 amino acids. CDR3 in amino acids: CASSSTGGRHEQYF. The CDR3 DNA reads TGTGCCAGCAGTTCGACAGGGGGAAGGCACGAGCAGTACTTC.

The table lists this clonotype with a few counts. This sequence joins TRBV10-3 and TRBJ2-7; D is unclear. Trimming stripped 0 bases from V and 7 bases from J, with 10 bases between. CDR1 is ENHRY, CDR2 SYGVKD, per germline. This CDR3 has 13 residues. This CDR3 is CAISESGMGEQYF. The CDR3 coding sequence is TGTGCCATCAGTGAGTCGGGCATGGGGGAGCAGTACTTC.

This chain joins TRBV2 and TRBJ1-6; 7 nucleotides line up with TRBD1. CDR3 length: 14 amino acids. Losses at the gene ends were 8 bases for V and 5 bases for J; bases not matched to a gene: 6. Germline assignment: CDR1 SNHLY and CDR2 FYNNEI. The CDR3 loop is CASQTGINNSPLHF. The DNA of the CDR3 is TGTGCCAGCCAGACAGGGATTAATAATTCACCCCTCCACTTT.

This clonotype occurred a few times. CDR3 protein: CASSLSQQNEQFF. CDR3 DNA sequence: TGTGCCAGCAGTTTATCCCAGCAGAATGAGCAGTTCTTC. The chain uses TRBV28 and TRBJ2-1; D unclear. The CDR3 has 13 amino acids. V was trimmed by 1 base and J by 7 bases, leaving 8 bases between them. Germline assignment: CDR1 MDHEN and CDR2 SYDVKM.

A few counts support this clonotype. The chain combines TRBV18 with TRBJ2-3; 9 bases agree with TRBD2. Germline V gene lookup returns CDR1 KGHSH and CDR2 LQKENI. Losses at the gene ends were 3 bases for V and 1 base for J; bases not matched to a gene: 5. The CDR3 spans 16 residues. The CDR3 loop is CASSPTAGGRTDTQYF. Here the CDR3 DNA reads TGTGCCAGCTCACCCACAGCGGGAGGACGCACAGATACGCAGTATTTT.

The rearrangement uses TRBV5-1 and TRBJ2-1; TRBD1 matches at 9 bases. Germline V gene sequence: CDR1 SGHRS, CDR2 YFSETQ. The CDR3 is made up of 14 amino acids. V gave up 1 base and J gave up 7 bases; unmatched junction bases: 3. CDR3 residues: CASSLRGQGNEQFF. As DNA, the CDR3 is TGCGCCAGCAGCTTGAGGGGACAGGGAAATGAGCAGTTCTTC.

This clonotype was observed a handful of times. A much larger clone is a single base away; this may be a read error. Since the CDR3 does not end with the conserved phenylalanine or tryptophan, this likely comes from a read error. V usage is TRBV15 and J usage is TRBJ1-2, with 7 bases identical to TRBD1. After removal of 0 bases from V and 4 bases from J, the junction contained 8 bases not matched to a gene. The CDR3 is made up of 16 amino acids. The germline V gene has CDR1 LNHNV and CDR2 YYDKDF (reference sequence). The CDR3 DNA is TGTGCCACCAGCAGAGATCGTAGGGCAGGGGGCTATGGCTACACCCTC. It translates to CATSRDRRAGGYGYTL.

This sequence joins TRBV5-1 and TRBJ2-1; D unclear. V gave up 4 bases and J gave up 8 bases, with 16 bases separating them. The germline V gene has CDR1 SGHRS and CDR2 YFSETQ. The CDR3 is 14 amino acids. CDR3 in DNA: TGCGCCAGCAGCCTAGGAGTAGCTAACGATGAGCAGTTCTTC. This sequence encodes CASSLGVANDEQFF.

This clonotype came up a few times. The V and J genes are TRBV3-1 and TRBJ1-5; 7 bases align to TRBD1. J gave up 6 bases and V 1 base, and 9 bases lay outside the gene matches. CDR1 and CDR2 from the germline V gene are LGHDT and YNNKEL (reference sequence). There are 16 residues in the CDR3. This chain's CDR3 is CASSQGSTQGSQPQHF. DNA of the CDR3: TGTGCCAGCAGCCAAGGTAGCACACAGGGGAGTCAGCCCCAGCATTTT. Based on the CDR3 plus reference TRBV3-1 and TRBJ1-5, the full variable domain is DTAVSQTPKYLVTQMGNDKSIKCEQNLGHDTMYWYKQDSKKFLKIMFSYNNKELIINETVPNRFSPKSPDKAHLNLHINSLELGDSAVYFCASSQGSTQGSQPQHFGDGTRLSIL.

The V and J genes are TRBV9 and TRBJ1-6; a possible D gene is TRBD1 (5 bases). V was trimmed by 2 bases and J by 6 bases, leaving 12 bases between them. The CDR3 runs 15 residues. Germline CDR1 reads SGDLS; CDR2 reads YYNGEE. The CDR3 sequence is CASSVGPDLNSPLHF. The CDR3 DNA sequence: TGTGCCAGCAGCGTGGGGCCTGACCTTAATTCACCCCTCCACTTT. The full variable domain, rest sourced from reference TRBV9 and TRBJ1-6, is DSGVTQTPKHLITATGQRVTLRCSPRSGDLSVYWYQQSLDQGLQFLIQYYNGEERAKGNILERFSAQQFPDLHSELNLSSLELGDSALYFCASSVGPDLNSPLHFGNGTRLTVT.

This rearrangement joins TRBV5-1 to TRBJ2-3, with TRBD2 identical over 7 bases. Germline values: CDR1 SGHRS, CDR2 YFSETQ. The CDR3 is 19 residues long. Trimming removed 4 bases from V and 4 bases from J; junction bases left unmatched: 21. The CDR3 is CASSIRDYGIRRDADTQYF. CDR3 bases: TGCGCCAGCAGCATCCGGGACTACGGAATTCGGCGCGACGCAGATACGCAGTATTTT.

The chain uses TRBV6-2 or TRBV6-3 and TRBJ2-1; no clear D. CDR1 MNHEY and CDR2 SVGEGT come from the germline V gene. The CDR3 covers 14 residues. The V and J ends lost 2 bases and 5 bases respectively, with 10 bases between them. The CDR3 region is CASSYESRHNEQFF. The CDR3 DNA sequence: TGTGCCAGCAGTTACGAATCCAGACACAATGAGCAGTTCTTC.

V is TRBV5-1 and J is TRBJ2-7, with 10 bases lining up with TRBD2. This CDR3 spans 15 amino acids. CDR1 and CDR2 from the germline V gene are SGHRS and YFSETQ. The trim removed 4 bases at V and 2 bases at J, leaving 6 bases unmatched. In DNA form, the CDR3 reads TGCGCCAGCAGCCCCTTAGCGGGAGGAGCCTACGAGCAGTACTTC. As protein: CASSPLAGGAYEQYF.

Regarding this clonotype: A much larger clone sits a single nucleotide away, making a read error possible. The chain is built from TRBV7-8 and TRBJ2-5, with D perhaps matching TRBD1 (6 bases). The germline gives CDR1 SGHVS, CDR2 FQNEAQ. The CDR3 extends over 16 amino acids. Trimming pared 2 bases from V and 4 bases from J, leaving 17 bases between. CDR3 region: CASSLIAPVQGETQYF. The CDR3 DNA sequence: TGTGCCAGCAGCTTAATTGCCCCGGTACAGGGAGAGACCCAGTACTTC.

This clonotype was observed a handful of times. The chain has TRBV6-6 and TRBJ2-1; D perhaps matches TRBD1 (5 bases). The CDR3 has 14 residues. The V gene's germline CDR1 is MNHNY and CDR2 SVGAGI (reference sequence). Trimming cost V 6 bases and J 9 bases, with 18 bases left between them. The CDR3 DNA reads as TGTGCCAGCAGCACGATATGGCGTGACAGTGAGCAGTTCTTC. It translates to CASSTIWRDSEQFF.

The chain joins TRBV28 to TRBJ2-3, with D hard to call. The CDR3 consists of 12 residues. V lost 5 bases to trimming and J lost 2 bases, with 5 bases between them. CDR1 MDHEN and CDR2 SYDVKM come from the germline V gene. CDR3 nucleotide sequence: TGTGCCAGCAGTATAATCACAGATACGCAGTATTTT. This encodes CASSIITDTQYF.

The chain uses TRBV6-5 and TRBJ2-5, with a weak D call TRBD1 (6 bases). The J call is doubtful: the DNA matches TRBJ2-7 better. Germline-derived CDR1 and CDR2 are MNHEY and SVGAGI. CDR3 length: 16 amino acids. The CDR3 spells CASSSPFTGRGYEQYF. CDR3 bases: TGTGCCAGCAGTTCGCCTTTTACAGGGAGAGGCTACGAGCAGTACTTC.

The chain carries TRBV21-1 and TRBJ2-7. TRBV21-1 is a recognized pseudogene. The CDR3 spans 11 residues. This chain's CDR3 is CASSSTYWGYV. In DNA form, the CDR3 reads TGTGCCAGCAGTTCCACATACTGGGGATACGTC.

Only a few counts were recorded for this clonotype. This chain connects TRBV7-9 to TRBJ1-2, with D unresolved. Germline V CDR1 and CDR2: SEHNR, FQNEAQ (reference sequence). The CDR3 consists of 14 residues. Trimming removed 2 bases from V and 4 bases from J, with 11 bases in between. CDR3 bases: TGTGCCAGCAGCTTAAGTGAGCGGACCTATGGCTACACCTTC. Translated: CASSLSERTYGYTF.

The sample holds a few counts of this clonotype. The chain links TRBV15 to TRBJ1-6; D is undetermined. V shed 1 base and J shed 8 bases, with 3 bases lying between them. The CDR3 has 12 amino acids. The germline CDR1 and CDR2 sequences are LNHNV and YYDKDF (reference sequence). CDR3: CATSRAYSPLHF. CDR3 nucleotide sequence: TGTGCCACCAGCAGAGCGTATTCACCCCTCCACTTT.

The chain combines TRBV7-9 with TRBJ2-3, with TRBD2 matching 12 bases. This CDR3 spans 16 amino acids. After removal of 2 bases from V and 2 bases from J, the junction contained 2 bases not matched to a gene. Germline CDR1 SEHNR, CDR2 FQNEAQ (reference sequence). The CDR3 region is CASSLRTSGNTDTQYF. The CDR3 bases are TGTGCCAGCAGCTTACGGACTAGCGGGAACACAGATACGCAGTATTTT. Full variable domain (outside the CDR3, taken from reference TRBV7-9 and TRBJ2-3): DTGVSQNPRHKITKRGQNVTFRCDPISEHNRLYWYRQTLGQGPEFLTYFQNEAQLEKSRLLSDRFSAERPKGSFSTLEIQRTEQGDSAMYLCASSLRTSGNTDTQYFGPGTRLTVL.

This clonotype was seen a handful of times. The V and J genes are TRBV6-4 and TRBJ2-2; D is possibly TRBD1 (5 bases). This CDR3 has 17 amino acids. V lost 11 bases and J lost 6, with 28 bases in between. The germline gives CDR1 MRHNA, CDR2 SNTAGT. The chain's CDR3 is CACIKGFLLWWSGELFF. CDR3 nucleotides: TGTGCCTGCATTAAGGGGTTCCTATTGTGGTGGTCCGGGGAGCTGTTTTTT.

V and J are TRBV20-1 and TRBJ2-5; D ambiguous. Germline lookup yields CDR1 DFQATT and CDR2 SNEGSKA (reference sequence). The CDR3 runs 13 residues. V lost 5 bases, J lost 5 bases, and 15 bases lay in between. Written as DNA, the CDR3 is TGCAGTGCTTATCAGCTTAGTGGGGAGACCCAGTACTTC. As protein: CSAYQLSGETQYF.

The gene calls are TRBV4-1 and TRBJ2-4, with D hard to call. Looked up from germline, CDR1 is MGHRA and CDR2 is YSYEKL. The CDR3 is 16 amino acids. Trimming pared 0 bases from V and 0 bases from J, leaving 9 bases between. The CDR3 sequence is CASSQDGGVAKNIQYF. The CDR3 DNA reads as TGCGCCAGCAGCCAAGATGGTGGGGTAGCCAAAAACATTCAGTACTTC.

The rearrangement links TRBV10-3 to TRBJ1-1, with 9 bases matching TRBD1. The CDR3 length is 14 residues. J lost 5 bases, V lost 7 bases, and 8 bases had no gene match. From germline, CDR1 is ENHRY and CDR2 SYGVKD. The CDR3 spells CAITAGTGSTEAFF. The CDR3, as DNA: TGTGCCATCACCGCTGGGACAGGGAGTACTGAAGCTTTCTTT.

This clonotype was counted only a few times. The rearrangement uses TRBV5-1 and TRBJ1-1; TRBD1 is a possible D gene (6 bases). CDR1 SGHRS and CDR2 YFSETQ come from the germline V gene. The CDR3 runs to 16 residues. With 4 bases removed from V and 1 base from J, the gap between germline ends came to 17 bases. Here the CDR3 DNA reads TGCGCCAGCAGCCCGGGCGGTTGGACAGCGAACACTGAAGCTTTCTTT. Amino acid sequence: CASSPGGWTANTEAFF.

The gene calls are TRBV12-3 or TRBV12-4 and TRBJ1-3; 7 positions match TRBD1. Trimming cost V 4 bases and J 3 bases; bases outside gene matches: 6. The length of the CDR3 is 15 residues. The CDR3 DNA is TGTGCCAGCAGTTCAGGACAGGCACTTGGAAACACCATATATTTT. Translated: CASSSGQALGNTIYF.

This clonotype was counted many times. CDR3 sequence (DNA): TGTGCCATCAGAAGCGGTAGCACAGATACGCAGTATTTT. Its protein product is CAIRSGSTDTQYF. The rearrangement joins TRBV10-3 to TRBJ2-3, with D perhaps TRBD2 (5 bases). With 6 bases removed from V and 0 bases from J, the gap between germline ends came to 7 bases. The length of the CDR3 is 13 residues. Germline CDR1 ENHRY, CDR2 SYGVKD.